The rows below give T cell receptor beta chains drawn from one sample of a study of blood T cell repertoires in COVID-19. Assay: immunoSEQ multiplex PCR; the TCRdb copy retains only in-frame clones and omits some. Of about 87,000 clones detected, over 70% appear once; the ten largest clones hold around 4.5%. Sample: peripheral blood. The source of these receptors is a woman aged 45-65 years with acute or convalescent COVID-19. Both conserved end residues are part of each CDR3. The D gene is left open where the match is weak. Size values are once, few and many counts, or a class for expanded clones, and some rows have none.

clone_size d_call j_call v_call cdr3_nt cdr3_aa
- - TRBJ1-4 TRBV5-6 TGTGCCAGCAGCTTGGTTGCGGAGTATAATGAAAAACTGTTTTTT CASSLVAEYNEKLFF
- TRBD2 TRBJ2-4 TRBV27 TGTGCCAGCAGCCCACTAGCGGGGGGCCAGGCCAAAAACATTCAGTACTTC CASSPLAGGQAKNIQYF
- TRBD2 TRBJ2-5 TRBV6-2/TRBV6-3 TGTGCCAGCAGTTACTCCGCGACTAGCGGGGGGGTCGTGCGAGAGACCCAGTACTTC CASSYSATSGGVVRETQYF
once - TRBJ1-1 TRBV4-1 TGCGCCAGCAGCCCCCTCCCGACAGTGAACACTGAAGCTTTCTTT CASSPLPTVNTEAFF
- - TRBJ1-1 TRBV29-1 TGCAGCGTTGGCAGGGCCGGGTTGAACACTGAAGCTTTCTTT CSVGRAGLNTEAFF
- - TRBJ1-6 TRBV27 TGTGCCAGCAGTTTCTGGACAGCGAATTCACCCCTCCACTTT CASSFWTANSPLHF
few - TRBJ1-2 TRBV4-1 TGCGCCAGCAGCCGCCACTTGGGGGGGCGCGACTATGGCTACACCTTC CASSRHLGGRDYGYTF
- - TRBJ1-6 TRBV6-5 TGTGCCAGCAGAAGAGACAGCTATAATTCACCCCTCCACTTT CASRRDSYNSPLHF
- - TRBJ2-5 TRBV6-5 TGTGCCAGCAGTCACACCCTAGCCCCAGAGACCCAGTACTTC CASSHTLAPETQYF
- TRBD1 TRBJ1-2 TRBV5-4 TGTGCCAGCAGCTTGTCCTCGGACAGGTCCTATGGCTACACCTTC CASSLSSDRSYGYTF
- TRBD1 TRBJ1-3 TRBV29-1 TGCAGCGTTACTGGACAGGCGGGAAACACCATATATTTT CSVTGQAGNTIYF
- - TRBJ1-2 TRBV4-2 TGTGCCAGCAGCCAAGAGAGGAGGGGAGCAGGCTACACCTTC CASSQERRGAGYTF
- TRBD1 TRBJ2-7 TRBV7-8 TGTGCCAGCAGCTTCCTGACAGGGGGCGGGGGCGAGCAGTACTTC CASSFLTGGGGEQYF
- - TRBJ1-2 TRBV7-2 TGTGCCAGCAGCCTGTTCCCTAACTATGGCTACACCTTC CASSLFPNYGYTF
- TRBD1 TRBJ1-2 TRBV6-1 TGTGCCAGCAGTGAGCGGGACAGAATCTATGGCTACACCTTC CASSERDRIYGYTF
- - TRBJ1-2 TRBV9 TGTGCCAGCAGCGTGGACACAAAGTATGGCTACACCTTC CASSVDTKYGYTF
few TRBD1 TRBJ2-2 TRBV7-2 TGTGCCAGCAGTTCCCAGGGGGCGAACACCGGGGAGCTGTTTTTT CASSSQGANTGELFF
- - TRBJ2-2 TRBV6-4 TGTGCCAGCAGTGAAGTCACACGGGGCACCGGGGAGCTGTTTTTT CASSEVTRGTGELFF
- - TRBJ2-2 TRBV27 TGTGCCAGCAGTCCACACTCGGGACTCAACACCGGGGAGCTGTTTTTT CASSPHSGLNTGELFF
- - TRBJ2-3 TRBV4-3 TGCGCCAGCAGCCATTCTAGTGGGGCCTATGCGCAGTATTTT CASSHSSGAYAQYF
once - TRBJ1-3 TRBV11-2 TGTGCCAGCAGTCAAAGCAGGGATTCTGGAAACACCATATATTTT CASSQSRDSGNTIYF
- - TRBJ1-1 TRBV6-5 TGTGCCAGCCCCAAGATCGGAGGGGACACTGAAGCTTTCTTT CASPKIGGDTEAFF
few TRBD1 TRBJ1-4 TRBV7-2 TGTGCCAGCAGCTACAGGGGCTATAATGAAAAACTGTTTTTT CASSYRGYNEKLFF
- TRBD1 TRBJ1-2 TRBV30 TGTGCCCTCCGGGACAGGGCCAACTATGGCTACACCTTC CALRDRANYGYTF
few - TRBJ1-3 TRBV7-2 TGTGCCAGCAGCTTAGGGAGAGGAAACACCATATATTTT CASSLGRGNTIYF
many - TRBJ1-2 TRBV12-2 TGTGCAAGTCGCTTAGGAAAAAAGGACAGGGGGAACTATGGCTACACCTTC CASRLGKKDRGNYGYTF
- TRBD2 TRBJ2-1 TRBV27 TGTGCCAGCAGTTTCCTAGCGGGGGTTGAGCAGTTCTTC CASSFLAGVEQFF
- TRBD2 TRBJ2-1 TRBV2 TGTGCCAGCAGTCCCCGGGGGGAGAATGAGCAGTTCTTC CASSPRGENEQFF